This passage covers 13 T cell receptor beta chains from one sample sequenced in a study of cytomegalovirus exposure and HLA in healthy donors. The repertoire was sequenced with immunoSEQ multiplex PCR; TCRdb's copy has only in-frame clones and lacks some. The sample gives about 350,000 clones, roughly 87% of which show up once; roughly 1.2% is in the top ten. The sample taken for sequencing was PBMCs. All receptors derive from a woman aged 30 to 39 in good health and CMV-seropositive.

This chain links TRBV2 with TRBJ2-7, with TRBD2 as a possible D gene (6 bases). CDR1 is SNHLY, CDR2 FYNNEI, per germline. This CDR3 region has 15 residues. V lost 4 bases to trimming and J lost 0 bases, with 13 bases between them. The CDR3 loop is CASSGGMTVSYEQYF. The DNA for the CDR3 is TGTGCCAGCAGTGGCGGGATGACAGTCTCCTACGAGCAGTACTTC.

This clone was recorded once. The CDR3 sequence is CASSPGGTSGAYEQYF. The DNA for the CDR3 is TGTGCCAGCAGCCCGGGGGGGACTAGCGGGGCCTACGAGCAGTACTTC. The V gene is TRBV9, the J gene TRBJ2-7; TRBD2 matches at 13 bases. CDR1 and CDR2 (germline): SGDLS, YYNGEE. The CDR3 extends over 16 amino acids. After removal of 4 bases from V and 2 bases from J, the junction contained 6 bases not matched to a gene. The complete variable domain, with remaining parts taken from reference TRBV9 and TRBJ2-7, reads DSGVTQTPKHLITATGQRVTLRCSPRSGDLSVYWYQQSLDQGLQFLIQYYNGEERAKGNILERFSAQQFPDLHSELNLSSLELGDSALYFCASSPGGTSGAYEQYFGPGTRLTVT.

The chain couples TRBV29-1 to TRBJ2-3; the D gene is possibly TRBD1 (6 bases). The CDR3 extends over 15 amino acids. Looked up from germline, CDR1 is SQVTM and CDR2 is ANQGSEA. V was shortened by 8 bases and J by 1 base, with 19 bases between the two germline ends. The CDR3 DNA reads as TGCAGCATTCGGACAGAGACGTATGGCACAGATACGCAGTATTTT. It codes for CSIRTETYGTDTQYF.

The chain carries TRBV7-9 and TRBJ2-1; 9 nucleotides line up with TRBD2. CDR1 SEHNR and CDR2 FQNEAQ come from the germline V gene (reference sequence). V lost 4 bases, J lost 3 bases, and 10 bases stayed unmatched. This CDR3 comprises 17 residues. CDR3 amino acids: CASSSISGSLHYNEQFF. CDR3 nucleotide sequence: TGTGCCAGCAGCTCTATTAGCGGGAGCCTACACTACAATGAGCAGTTCTTC.

The rearrangement links TRBV27 to TRBJ2-3, with TRBD2 identical over 9 bases. The V segment lost 4 bases and the J segment 1 base; nucleotides outside the gene matches: 6. CDR3 length: 16 amino acids. Looked up from germline, CDR1 is MNHEY and CDR2 is SMNVEV (reference sequence). The CDR3 DNA follows: TGTGCCAGCAGTTGGATAGCGGGAGCGGGCACAGATACGCAGTATTTT. Amino acid sequence: CASSWIAGAGTDTQYF.

The chain combines TRBV6-5 with TRBJ2-7; 11 bases line up with TRBD1. Trimming removed 4 bases from V and 2 bases from J; junction bases left unmatched: 1. The germline V gene has CDR1 MNHEY and CDR2 SVGAGI. The CDR3 sequence is 14 residues long. The CDR3 region is CASSSGQGAYEQYF. The DNA for the CDR3 is TGTGCCAGCAGTTCGGGACAGGGGGCCTACGAGCAGTACTTC.

The chain links TRBV5-6 to TRBJ2-5; D is uncertain. Trimming removed 0 bases from V and 9 bases from J, with 6 bases in between. The germline V gene encodes CDR1 SGHDT and CDR2 YYEEEE. The CDR3 loop spans 11 amino acids. CDR3: CASSLGVSQYF. The CDR3 nucleotides are TGTGCCAGCAGCTTGGGGGTCTCCCAGTACTTC.

V gene TRBV30 combines with J gene TRBJ2-2; D remains ambiguous. Trimming stripped 3 bases from V and 6 bases from J, with 17 bases between. Germline loops: CDR1 GTSNPN, CDR2 SVGIG (reference sequence). The CDR3 runs to 15 residues. The CDR3 is CAWRGRVVVPGELFF. Here the CDR3 DNA reads TGTGCCTGGAGGGGAAGGGTAGTGGTTCCCGGGGAGCTGTTTTTT.

The chain uses TRBV7-2 and TRBJ1-1, with 7 bases fitting TRBD1. The trim removed 0 bases at V and 0 bases at J, leaving 7 bases unmatched. Per the germline V gene, CDR1 is SGHTA and CDR2 is FQGNSA. CDR3 size: 17 residues. This CDR3 is CASSLAPGGQLNTEAFF. As DNA, the CDR3 is TGTGCCAGCAGCTTAGCCCCCGGGGGACAGTTGAACACTGAAGCTTTCTTT.

The genes are TRBV2 and TRBJ1-2; D is possibly TRBD1 (5 bases). V shed 4 bases and J shed 8 bases, with 11 bases lying between them. Germline values: CDR1 SNHLY, CDR2 FYNNEI. This CDR3 is 12 amino acids long. The CDR3, as DNA: TGTGCCAGCAGTGTGGCAGGGTGGGGCTACACCTTC. Residues: CASSVAGWGYTF.

This chain connects TRBV7-9 to TRBJ2-3, with TRBD2 matching over 10 bases. The CDR3 length is 15 residues. V lost 6 bases and J lost 7; bases outside the gene matches: 10. CDR1 SEHNR and CDR2 FQNEAQ come from the germline V gene (reference sequence). As DNA, the CDR3 is TGTGCCAGCAGTCTGACTAGCGGGCGTTGGTATACGCAGTATTTT. Encoded protein: CASSLTSGRWYTQYF. Looking up the rest from reference TRBV7-9 and TRBJ2-3 gives the full variable domain: DTGVSQNPRHKITKRGQNVTFRCDPISEHNRLYWYRQTLGQGPEFLTYFQNEAQLEKSRLLSDRFSAERPKGSFSTLEIQRTEQGDSAMYLCASSLTSGRWYTQYFGPGTRLTVL.

The CDR3 region has the DNA TGTGCCAGCAGCCCAGACAGGGGGGGCTACACCTTC. It translates to CASSPDRGGYTF. The V call is TRBV5-5, the J call TRBJ1-2; 9 bases are shared with TRBD1. Per the germline V gene, CDR1 is SGHKS and CDR2 is YYEKEE (reference sequence). The CDR3 runs 12 residues. V lost 4 bases, J lost 8 bases, and 3 bases stayed unmatched.

The V call is TRBV9, the J call TRBJ2-5; D possibly uses TRBD1 or TRBD2 (5 bases each). This CDR3 is 14 amino acids long. V was shortened by 0 bases and J by 2 bases, with 8 bases between the two germline ends. The germline gives CDR1 SGDLS, CDR2 YYNGEE. The CDR3 coding sequence is TGTGCCAGCAGCGTAGGTGAGGGGCAAGAGACCCAGTACTTC. Encoded protein: CASSVGEGQETQYF.